This T cell receptor beta chain was recovered during a study of blood T cell repertoires in COVID-19. About the study: Sources were T cells, B-cell-depleted T cells, or PBMCs; the material itself was cDNA or gDNA.

Under the authors' procedure: For nucleated cells, counts were estimated from reference gene primer amplification. Here immunoSEQ multiplex PCR was the method, and the copy in TCRdb shows in-frame clones only, minus some. V, J and clone size are those of that table, while D and trimming were read from the DNA. The sample shows roughly 64,000 clones, 78% of them seen only once. The CDR3 sequence is 14 residues long. After removal of 2 bases from V and 9 bases from J, the junction contained 7 bases not matched to a gene. CDR1 and CDR2 (germline): SEHNR, FQNEAQ (reference sequence). V is TRBV7-9 and J is TRBJ2-7; TRBD1 matches 10 bases. The source material was peripheral blood. This sequence was found in a man in his sixties with COVID-19, enrolled during active disease. The CDR3 nucleotides read TGTGCCAGCAGCTTATCTGACAGGGGGCTCGGGCAGTACTTC. Translating it yields CASSLSDRGLGQYF.